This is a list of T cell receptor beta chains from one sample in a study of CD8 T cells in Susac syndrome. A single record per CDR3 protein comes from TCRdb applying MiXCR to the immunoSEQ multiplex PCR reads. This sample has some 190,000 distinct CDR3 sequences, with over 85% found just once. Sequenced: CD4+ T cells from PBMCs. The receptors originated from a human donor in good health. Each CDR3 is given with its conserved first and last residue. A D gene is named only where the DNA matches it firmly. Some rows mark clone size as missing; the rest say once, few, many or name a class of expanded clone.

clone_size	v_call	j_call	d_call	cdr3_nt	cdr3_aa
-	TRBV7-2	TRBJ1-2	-	TGTGCCAGCAGCCCCCTCCGGGGCAGGGGCTACACCTTC	CASSPLRGRGYTF
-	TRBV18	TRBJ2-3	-	TGTGCCAGCTCACCACCGTCGAAAGATACGCAGTATTTT	CASSPPSKDTQYF
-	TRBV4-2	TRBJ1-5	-	TGTGCCAGCAGCACTCAGGGAGATTATAGCAATCAGCCCCAGCATTTT	CASSTQGDYSNQPQHF
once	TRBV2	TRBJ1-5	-	TGTGCCAGCAGTTTTATCATTGGCAATCAGCCCCAGCATTTT	CASSFIIGNQPQHF
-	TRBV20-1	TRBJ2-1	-	TGCAGTGCCTCGACTAGTAACTACAATGAGCAGTTCTTC	CSASTSNYNEQFF
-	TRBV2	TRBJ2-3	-	TGTGCCAGCACGGTCAGTAGCGGTGTTACGCAGTATTTT	CASTVSSGVTQYF
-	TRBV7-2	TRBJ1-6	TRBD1	TGTGCCAGCAGCTCGGACAGGGCCTCGAATTCACCCCTCCACTTT	CASSSDRASNSPLHF
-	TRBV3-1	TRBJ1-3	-	TGTGCCAGCAGCCAAGGGGTCCCCTCTGGAAACACCATATATTTT	CASSQGVPSGNTIYF
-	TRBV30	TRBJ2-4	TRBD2	TGTGCCTGGAGCGGGGGGGCCAAAAACATTCAGTACTTC	CAWSGGAKNIQYF
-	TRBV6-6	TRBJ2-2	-	TGTGCCAGCGGGGTTGGGAACACCGGGGAGCTGTTTTTT	CASGVGNTGELFF
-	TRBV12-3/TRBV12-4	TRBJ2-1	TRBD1	TGTGCCAGCAGCGGGACAGGGCCTTACAATGAGCAGTTCTTC	CASSGTGPYNEQFF
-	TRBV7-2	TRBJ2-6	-	TGTGCCAGCAGCTTAAGGGGCCACTCTGGGGCCAACGTCCTGACTTTC	CASSLRGHSGANVLTF
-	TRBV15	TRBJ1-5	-	TGTGCCACCAGCAGAGATATCTGGGTTGAGGGCAATCAGCCCCAGCATTTT	CATSRDIWVEGNQPQHF
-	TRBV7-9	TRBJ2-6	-	TGTGCCCCCCTGGGGGGAAACTTTACTGGGGCCAACGTCCTGACTTTC	CAPLGGNFTGANVLTF
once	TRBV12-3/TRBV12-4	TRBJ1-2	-	TGTGCCAGCAGTTCGAGGGGCTCGCACTATGGCTACACCTTC	CASSSRGSHYGYTF
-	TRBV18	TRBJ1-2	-	TGTGCCAGCTCACCAGCAGGGCCAGGTGGCTATGGCTACACCTTC	CASSPAGPGGYGYTF
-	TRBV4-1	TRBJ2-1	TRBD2	TGCGCCAGCAGCCGAGTAGCGGGGGGGACCTACAATGAGCAGTTCTTC	CASSRVAGGTYNEQFF
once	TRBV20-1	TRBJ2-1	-	TGCAGTGCTAGTCCCCCCAGCTCCTACAATGAGCAGTTCTTC	CSASPPSSYNEQFF
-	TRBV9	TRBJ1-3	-	TGTGCCAGCAGCCTATACAGAGGTGGAAACACCATATATTTT	CASSLYRGGNTIYF
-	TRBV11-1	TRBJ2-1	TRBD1	TGTGCCAGCACTACAGGCCCGTTACAGGGGGCCCTCTCATTGGGTGGTGAGCAGTTCTTC	CASTTGPLQGALSLGGEQFF
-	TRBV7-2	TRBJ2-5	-	TGTGCCAGCAGCTCCAATTCTGAGACCCAGTACTTC	CASSSNSETQYF
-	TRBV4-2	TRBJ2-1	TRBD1	TGTGCCAGCAGCCAAGATGGAGACAGGGGGATGGGAAATGAGCAGTTCTTC	CASSQDGDRGMGNEQFF
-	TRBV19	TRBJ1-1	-	TGTGCCAGCCTGGGACCGATGAACACTGAAGCTTTCTTT	CASLGPMNTEAFF
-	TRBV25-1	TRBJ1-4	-	TGTGCCAGCAGTGGTCTGCGGACTAGAGGTGAAAAACTGTTTTTT	CASSGLRTRGEKLFF
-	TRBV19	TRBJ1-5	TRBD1	TGTGCCAGTAGTCACCAGGGGGGCAATCAGCCCCAGCATTTT	CASSHQGGNQPQHF
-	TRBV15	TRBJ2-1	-	TGTGCCACCAGCTTAAGGGCAGGACCGAATGAGCAGTTCTTC	CATSLRAGPNEQFF
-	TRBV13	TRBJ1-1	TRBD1	TGTGCCAGCAGCTCAGACTGGGACAGGGAGAACACTGAAGCTTTCTTT	CASSSDWDRENTEAFF
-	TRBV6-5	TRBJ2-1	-	TGTGCCAGCAGACCCCCTGGAAGGGGCCAGCAGTTCTTC	CASRPPGRGQQFF
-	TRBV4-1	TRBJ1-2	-	TGCGCCAGCAGCCAGGGGACCTGGGGAGGCTACACCTTC	CASSQGTWGGYTF
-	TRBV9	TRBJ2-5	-	TGTGCCAGCAGCGTAGATTCCGCTAGCGCAGAGACCCAGTACTTC	CASSVDSASAETQYF
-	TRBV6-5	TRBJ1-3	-	TGTGCCAGCAGTTACGGTTCACAAGGCACCATATATTTT	CASSYGSQGTIYF
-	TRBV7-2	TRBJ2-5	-	TGTGCCAGCAGCCCTCGGACGTTTCAAGAGACCCAGTACTTC	CASSPRTFQETQYF
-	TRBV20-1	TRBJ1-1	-	TGCAGTGCTAGAGATCCCCCTGAAGCTTTCTTT	CSARDPPEAFF
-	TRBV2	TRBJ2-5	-	TGTGCCAGCAGTGACATCGGTTTACAAGAGACCCAGTACTTC	CASSDIGLQETQYF
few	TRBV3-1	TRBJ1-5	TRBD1	TGTGCCAGCAGCCAGGAGACAGGGGCGGGGCAGCCCCAGCATTTT	CASSQETGAGQPQHF
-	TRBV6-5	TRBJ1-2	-	TGTGCCAGCAGCCGGGCTAAAGGAGAGGGCTACACCTTC	CASSRAKGEGYTF
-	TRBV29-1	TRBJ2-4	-	TGCAGCGTTGGGGTTGGTGTCGCCAAAAACATTCAGTACTTC	CSVGVGVAKNIQYF
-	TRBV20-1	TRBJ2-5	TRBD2	TGCAGTGCTAGCGGGGGGACCAAAGAGACCCAGTACTTC	CSASGGTKETQYF
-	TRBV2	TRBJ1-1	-	TGTGCCAGCTCGACAGGTGGGATAAAGGAAGCTTTCTTT	CASSTGGIKEAFF
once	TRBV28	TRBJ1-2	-	TGTGCCAGCAGTTTGGCCTCTTACTATGGCTACACCTTC	CASSLASYYGYTF
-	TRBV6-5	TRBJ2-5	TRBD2	TGTGCCAGCAGCCTTAGCGGGCCCCAAGAGACCCAGTACTTC	CASSLSGPQETQYF
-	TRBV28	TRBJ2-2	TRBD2	TGTGCCAGCACGGCGGGGGGGAACACCGGGGAGCTGTTTTTT	CASTAGGNTGELFF
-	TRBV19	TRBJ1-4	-	TGTGCCAGTAGGGTGGGCCGGGGAAGCCCTAATGAAAAACTGTTTTTT	CASRVGRGSPNEKLFF
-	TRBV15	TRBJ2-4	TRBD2	TGTGCCACCAGCAGTTCGGGGGGGGCCCCCTCCAGGAACATTCAGTACTTC	CATSSSGGAPSRNIQYF
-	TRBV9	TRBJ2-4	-	TGTGCCAGCAGCGTAGACACCTTAGCCAAAAACATTCAGTACTTC	CASSVDTLAKNIQYF
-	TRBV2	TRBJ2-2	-	TGTGCCAGCAGAAAAGTTACCGGGGAGCTGTTTTTT	CASRKVTGELFF
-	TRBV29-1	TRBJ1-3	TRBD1	TGCAGCGTTGAGACAGGGAGCGGAAACACCATATATTTT	CSVETGSGNTIYF
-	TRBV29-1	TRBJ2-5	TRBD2	TGCCACGCAATCGGGGGGGCCGGAGAGACCCAGTACTTC	CHAIGGAGETQYF
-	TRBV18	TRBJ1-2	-	TGTGCCAGCTCACCGGCCGGGGATAAGGGCTACACCTTC	CASSPAGDKGYTF
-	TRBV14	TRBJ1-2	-	TGTGCCAGCAGCCAAGAAGCCACGGTGGGTGGCTACACCTTC	CASSQEATVGGYTF
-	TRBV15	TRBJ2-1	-	TGTGCCACCAGCAGAAAGACAGCCTACAATGAGCAGTTCTTC	CATSRKTAYNEQFF
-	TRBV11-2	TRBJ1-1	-	TGTGCCAGCAGGTTGGCAGGGTTTCGCACTGAAGCTTTCTTT	CASRLAGFRTEAFF
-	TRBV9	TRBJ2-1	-	TGTGCCAGCAGCATCCGGGGGGAGCAGTTCTTC	CASSIRGEQFF
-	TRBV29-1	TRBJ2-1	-	TGCAGCGTTGCGGGGGGCAAAATTTTGGATGAGCAGTTCTTC	CSVAGGKILDEQFF
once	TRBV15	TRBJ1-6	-	TGTGCCACCAGCAGAAAAACAGGCGGGAATTCACCCCTCCACTTT	CATSRKTGGNSPLHF
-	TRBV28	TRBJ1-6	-	TGTGCCAGCAGCCAGGGTTGGGGTCTCAGGACACCCGGGCATTCACCCCTCCACTTT	CASSQGWGLRTPGHSPLHF
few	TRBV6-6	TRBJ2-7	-	TGTGCCAGCAGTCTCGAAGGGACATCTGCTACGAGGCAGTACTTC	CASSLEGTSATRQYF
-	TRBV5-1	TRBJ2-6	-	TGCGCCAGCAGCCAAACGCGTTCCCCCTCTGGGGCCAACGTCCTGACTTTC	CASSQTRSPSGANVLTF
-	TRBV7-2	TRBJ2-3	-	TGTGCCAGCAGCCTCGCGACAGGAGGGGCAGATACGCAGTATTTT	CASSLATGGADTQYF
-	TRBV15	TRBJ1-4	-	TGTGCCACCAGCAGAGATAGTGGGGTGCCTGAAAAACTGTTTTTT	CATSRDSGVPEKLFF